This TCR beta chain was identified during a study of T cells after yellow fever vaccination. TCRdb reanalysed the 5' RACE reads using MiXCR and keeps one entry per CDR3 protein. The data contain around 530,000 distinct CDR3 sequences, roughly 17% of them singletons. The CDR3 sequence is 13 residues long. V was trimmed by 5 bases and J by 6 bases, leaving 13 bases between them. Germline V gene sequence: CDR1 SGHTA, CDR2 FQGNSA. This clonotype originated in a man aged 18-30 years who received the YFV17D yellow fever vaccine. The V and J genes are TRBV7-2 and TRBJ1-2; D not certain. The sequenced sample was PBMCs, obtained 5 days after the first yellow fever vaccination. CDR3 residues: CASSPSSTDGYTF. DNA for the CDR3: TGTGCCAGCAGCCCTTCATCGACCGATGGCTACACCTTC. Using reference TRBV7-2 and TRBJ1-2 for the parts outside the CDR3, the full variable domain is GAGVSQSPSNKVTEKGKDVELRCDPISGHTALYWYRQSLGQGLEFLIYFQGNSAPDKSGLPSDRFSAERTGGSVSTLTIQRTQQEDSAVYLCASSPSSTDGYTFGSGTRLTVV.